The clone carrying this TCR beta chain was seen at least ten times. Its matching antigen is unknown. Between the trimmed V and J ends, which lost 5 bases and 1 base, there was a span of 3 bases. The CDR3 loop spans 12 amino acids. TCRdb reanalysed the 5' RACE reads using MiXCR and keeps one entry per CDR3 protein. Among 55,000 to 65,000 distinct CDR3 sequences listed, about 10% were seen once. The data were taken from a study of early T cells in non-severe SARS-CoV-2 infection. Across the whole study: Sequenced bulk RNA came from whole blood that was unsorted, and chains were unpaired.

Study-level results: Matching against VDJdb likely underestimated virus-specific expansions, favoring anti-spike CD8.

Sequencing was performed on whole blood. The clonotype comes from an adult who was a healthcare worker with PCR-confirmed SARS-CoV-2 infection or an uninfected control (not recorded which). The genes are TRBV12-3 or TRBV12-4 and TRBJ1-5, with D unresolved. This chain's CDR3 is CASSASNQPQHF. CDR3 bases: TGTGCCAGCAGTGCCAGCAATCAGCCCCAGCATTTT.